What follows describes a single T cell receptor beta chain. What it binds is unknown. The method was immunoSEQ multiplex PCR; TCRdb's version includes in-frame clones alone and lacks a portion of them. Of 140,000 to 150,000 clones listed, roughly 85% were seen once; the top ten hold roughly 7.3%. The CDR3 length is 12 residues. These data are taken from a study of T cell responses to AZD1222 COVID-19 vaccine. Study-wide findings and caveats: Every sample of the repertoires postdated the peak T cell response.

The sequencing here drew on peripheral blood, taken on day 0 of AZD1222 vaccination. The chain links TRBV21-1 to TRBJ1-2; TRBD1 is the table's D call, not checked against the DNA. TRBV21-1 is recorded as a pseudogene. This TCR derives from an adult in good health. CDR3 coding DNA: TGTGCCAGCAGCATCAGGGCTGATGGCTACACCTTC. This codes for CASSIRADGYTF.